Shown below are 15 T cell receptor beta chains from a single sample sequenced in a study of CXCR3-negative and CXCR3-positive naive CD8 T cells. UMI-labeled 5' RACE yielded the TRB cDNA libraries. TCRdb reprocessed the 5' RACE reads; each CDR3 protein has one entry and no DNA is given. Its table lists some 3,500 distinct CDR3 sequences. The sample comprised naive CXCR3- CD8+ T cells from blood. The subset: CD45RO-CCR7+CD27+CD95- naive CD8+ T cells lacking CXCR3 (TNR3-). The source of these receptors is a human donor in good health. Some clones in this sample may be carry-over from other donors' samples.

This clonotype is labeled medium-sized based on frequency. The rearrangement links TRBV6-5 to TRBJ2-2; TCRdb calls TRBD2, which cannot be checked without DNA. This CDR3 comprises 15 residues. CDR1 and CDR2 from the germline V gene are MNHEY and SVGAGI. The CDR3 loop reads CASSYSLEATGELFF.

This clonotype registers medium-sized (0.01 to 0.1%) by frequency. The chain joins TRBV7-2 to TRBJ2-7; the D call from TCRdb, TRBD1, cannot be confirmed without DNA. Germline CDR1 and CDR2: SGHTA and FQGNSA. The CDR3 spans 14 residues. The CDR3 protein is CASSSGTGNYEQYF.

This clonotype registers medium-sized by frequency. This chain joins TRBV29-1 and TRBJ2-2; the D gene TCRdb calls, TRBD1, cannot be checked with no DNA. Germline values: CDR1 SQVTM, CDR2 ANQGSEA. The CDR3 is 14 amino acids. The chain's CDR3 is CSVENPFNTGELFF.

The CDR3 spells CASSPPRLTSTDTQYF. This chain joins TRBV23-1 and TRBJ2-3; TCRdb's D call, TRBD1, is unchecked because there is no DNA. TRBV23-1 is recorded as an ORF, its role being uncertain. CDR3 length: 16 residues.

This clonotype is deemed medium-sized by its frequency. V is TRBV3-1 and J is TRBJ2-1. Per germline, CDR1 LGHDT and CDR2 YNNKEL (reference sequence). This CDR3 region has 15 residues. This chain's CDR3 is CASSQDGSSYNEQFF.

Judged by frequency, this clonotype is medium-sized (0.01 to 0.1%). V usage is TRBV21-1 and J usage is TRBJ1-5; checking the TCRdb D call of TRBD1 is not possible without DNA. TRBV21-1 is labeled a pseudogene. There are 15 residues in the CDR3. CDR3: CASSKARQGLQPQHF.

This rearrangement joins TRBV6-2 or TRBV6-3 to TRBJ2-1. The CDR3 is 11 residues long. Germline CDR1 and CDR2: MNHEY and SVGEGT. CDR3 residues: CASSYWSEQFF.

The V gene is TRBV6-2 or TRBV6-3, the J gene TRBJ1-2; the TCRdb D gene call, TRBD1, has no DNA to confirm it. The CDR3 totals 13 residues. Germline V gives CDR1 MNHEY, CDR2 SVGEGT. Here the CDR3 reads CASKSGGNYGYTF.

In terms of frequency, this clonotype is medium-sized. The chain joins TRBV2 to TRBJ2-5; the TCRdb call, TRBD1, lacks DNA for checking. From germline, CDR1 is SNHLY and CDR2 FYNNEI. The CDR3 sequence is 15 residues long. CDR3 in amino acids: CASNGQGAGWETQYF.

This clonotype is deemed medium-sized by its frequency. The chain carries TRBV5-1 and TRBJ2-5; the D call of TRBD1 rests on TCRdb alone, since no DNA is present to check it. This CDR3 contains 14 residues. The germline V gene encodes CDR1 SGHRS and CDR2 YFSETQ. CDR3 in amino acids: CASSLETGLETQYF.

This clonotype is deemed medium-sized by its frequency. The J gene is TRBJ2-2, the V gene TRBV28. CDR1 is MDHEN, CDR2 SYDVKM, per germline. There are 12 residues in the CDR3. The CDR3 region is CASSSMGGELFF. The full variable domain, rest sourced from reference TRBV28 and TRBJ2-2, is DVKVTQSSRYLVKRTGEKVFLECVQDMDHENMFWYRQDPGLGLRLIYFSYDVKMKEKGDIPEGYSVSREKKERFSLILESASTNQTSMYLCASSSMGGELFFGEGSRLTVL.

CDR3 protein: CASSPGGAVQETQYF. The chain is built from TRBV6-2 or TRBV6-3 and TRBJ2-5; the D gene TCRdb calls, TRBD1, cannot be checked with no DNA. Germline values: CDR1 MNHEY, CDR2 SVGEGT. The CDR3 has 15 residues.

This clonotype is medium-sized by frequency. The chain carries TRBV29-1 and TRBJ2-3; TCRdb's D gene call, TRBD1, goes unchecked for lack of DNA. Germline V CDR1 and CDR2: SQVTM, ANQGSEA. This CDR3 contains 16 residues. Here the CDR3 reads CSVVPGQGRMADTQYF.

Measured by frequency, this clonotype is medium-sized. This chain uses TRBV7-8 with TRBJ1-1; TCRdb proposes TRBD1, but this gene call is untestable without DNA. CDR1 and CDR2 (germline): SGHVS, FQNEAQ. The CDR3 is 15 residues long. CDR3 residues: CASSFWTGGATEAFF.

The chain joins TRBV29-1 to TRBJ2-7. Germline CDR1 is SQVTM and CDR2 is ANQGSEA. The CDR3 is 12 residues long. CDR3 residues: CSVLTQTYEQYF.